This TCR beta chain was sequenced in a study of CXCR3-negative and CXCR3-positive naive CD8 T cells. CDR1 and CDR2 (germline): WNHNN, SYGVQD (reference sequence). The CDR3 consists of 16 residues. The libraries of TRB cDNA were constructed through 5' RACE using UMI labels. TCRdb reprocessed the 5' RACE reads and reports one entry per CDR3 protein, with no DNA. The sample's table shows about 81,000 distinct CDR3 sequences. The sequence came from a human donor in good health. Some clones in this sample may be carry-over from other donors' samples. The chain uses TRBV10-1 and TRBJ2-1; lacking DNA, the TRBD1 call made by TCRdb goes unchecked. Material: naive CXCR3- CD8+ T cells from blood. Subset indicated: CD45RO-CCR7+CD27+CD95- naive CD8+ T cells lacking CXCR3 (TNR3-). CDR3 sequence reads: CASSLRGPGSYNEQFF.